This T cell receptor beta chain emerged from a study of CD8 T cells in Susac syndrome. Purification of the CD8+ and CD4+ T cells relied on negative isolation, and TEMRA cells underwent FACS enrichment. The CDR3 totals 16 residues. RNA in amounts of roughly 0.5 to 1 ug was reverse transcribed with random hexamers. Amplification of TCR beta CDR3 used immunoSEQ multiplex PCR across 54 Vbeta and 13 Jbeta. TCRdb reanalysed the immunoSEQ multiplex PCR reads using MiXCR and keeps one entry per CDR3 protein. The table lists a few hundred thousand distinct CDR3 sequences, about 85% of them singletons. Sequencing was carried out using CD8+ T cells from PBMCs. The TCR comes from a human donor with multiple sclerosis. This chain joins TRBV21-1 and TRBJ2-7; the table's D call, TRBD2, has no DNA check behind it. TRBV21-1 constitutes a pseudogene. The CDR3 region has the DNA TGTGCCAGCAGCAAAGGTAGTCTCTTGAGCTCCTACGAGCAGTACTTC. Residues: CASSKGSLLSSYEQYF.